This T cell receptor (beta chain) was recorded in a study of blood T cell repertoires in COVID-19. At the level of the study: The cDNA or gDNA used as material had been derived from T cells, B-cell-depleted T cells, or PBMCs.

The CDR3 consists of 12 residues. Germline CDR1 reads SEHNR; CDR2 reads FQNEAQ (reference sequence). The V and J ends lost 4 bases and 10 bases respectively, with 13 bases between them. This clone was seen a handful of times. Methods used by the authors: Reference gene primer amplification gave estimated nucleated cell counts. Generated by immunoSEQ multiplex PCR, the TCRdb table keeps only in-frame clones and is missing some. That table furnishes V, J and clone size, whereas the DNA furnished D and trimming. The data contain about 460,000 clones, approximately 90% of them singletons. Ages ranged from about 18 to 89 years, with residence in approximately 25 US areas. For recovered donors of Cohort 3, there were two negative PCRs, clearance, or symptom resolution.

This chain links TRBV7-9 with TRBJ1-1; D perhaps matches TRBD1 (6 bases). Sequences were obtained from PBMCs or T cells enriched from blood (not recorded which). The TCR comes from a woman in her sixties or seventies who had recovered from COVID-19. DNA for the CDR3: TGTGCCAGCAGCTACAGGGAATTTGGAGCTTTCTTT. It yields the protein CASSYREFGAFF. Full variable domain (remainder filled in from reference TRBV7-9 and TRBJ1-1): DTGVSQNPRHKITKRGQNVTFRCDPISEHNRLYWYRQTLGQGPEFLTYFQNEAQLEKSRLLSDRFSAERPKGSFSTLEIQRTEQGDSAMYLCASSYREFGAFFGQGTRLTVV.